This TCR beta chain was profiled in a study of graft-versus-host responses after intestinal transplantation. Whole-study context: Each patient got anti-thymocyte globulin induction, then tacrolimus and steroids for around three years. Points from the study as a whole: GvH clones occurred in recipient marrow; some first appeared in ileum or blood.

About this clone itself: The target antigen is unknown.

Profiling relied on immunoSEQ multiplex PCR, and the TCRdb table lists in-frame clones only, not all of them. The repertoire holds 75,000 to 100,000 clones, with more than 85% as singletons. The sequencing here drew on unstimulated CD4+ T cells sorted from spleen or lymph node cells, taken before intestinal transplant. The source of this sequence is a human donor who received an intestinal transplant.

This chain's CDR3 is CASSLAGGLDEQFF. The CDR3 nucleotides read TGTGCCAGCAGCTTAGCGGGAGGTCTCGATGAGCAGTTCTTC. The rearrangement links TRBV7-2 to TRBJ2-1, with TRBD2 as a possible D gene (6 bases). The CDR3 runs to 14 residues. CDR1 is SGHTA and CDR2 is FQGNSA in the germline V gene. The V end lost 0 bases, the J end lost 8 bases, and 11 bases lay between the germline ends.